This T cell receptor beta chain was retrieved from a study of blood T cells in healthy people across ages. Alongside a J-beta primer mix, a sample-barcoded 5' primer served in a second PCR lasting roughly 7 to 12 cycles. TCRdb reprocessed the 5' RACE reads via MiXCR and lists one record per CDR3 protein. The repertoire holds over 950,000 distinct CDR3 sequences, with 51% as singletons. Germline V gene lookup returns CDR1 SSHAT and CDR2 FNYEAQ (reference sequence). There are 15 residues in the CDR3. The chain joins TRBV7-7 to TRBJ2-4; TRBD2 agrees at 7 bases. Matching the DNA end better, TRBJ2-5 makes the J call doubtful. The material sequenced was blood. The sequence was collected from a woman aged 55 to 70 in good health. CDR3 sequence: CASSPGLGVSKTQYF. DNA for the CDR3: TGTGCCAGCAGCCCCGGACTAGGGGTTTCCAAGACCCAGTACTTC.